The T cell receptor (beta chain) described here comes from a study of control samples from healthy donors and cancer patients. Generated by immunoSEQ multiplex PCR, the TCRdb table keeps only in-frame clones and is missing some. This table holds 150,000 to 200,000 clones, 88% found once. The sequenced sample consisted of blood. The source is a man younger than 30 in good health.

The CDR3 protein is CASRWGGAEAFF. The CDR3 nucleotides are TGTGCCAGTAGATGGGGGGGGGCTGAAGCTTTCTTT. The chain joins TRBV19 to TRBJ1-1; D possibly corresponds to TRBD1 (5 bases). Germline V gene sequence: CDR1 LNHDA, CDR2 SQIVND (reference sequence). Trimming cost V 6 bases and J 6 bases, with 11 bases left between them. The CDR3 has 12 amino acids. Based on the CDR3 plus reference TRBV19 and TRBJ1-1, the full variable domain is DGGITQSPKYLFRKEGQNVTLSCEQNLNHDAMYWYRQDPGQGLRLIYYSQIVNDFQKGDIAEGYSVSREKKESFPLTVTSAQKNPTAFYLCASRWGGAEAFFGQGTRLTVV.